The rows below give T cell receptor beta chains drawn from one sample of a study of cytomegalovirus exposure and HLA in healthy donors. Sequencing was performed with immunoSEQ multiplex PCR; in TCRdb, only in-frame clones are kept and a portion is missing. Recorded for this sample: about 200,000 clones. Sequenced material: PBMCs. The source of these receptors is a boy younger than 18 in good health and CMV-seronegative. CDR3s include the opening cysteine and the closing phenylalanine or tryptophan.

CDR3: CASSTRTGANSPLHF
V: TRBV7-2
J: TRBJ1-6

CDR3: CASRPGTDKNSPLHF
V: TRBV2
J: TRBJ1-6

CDR3: CASSLADSKNTEAFF
V: TRBV5-4
J: TRBJ1-1

CDR3: CASSLGQGVRTQYF
V: TRBV7-3
J: TRBJ2-3

CDR3: CASSTAIGQLSSGANVLTF
V: TRBV28
J: TRBJ2-6

CDR3: CASSPQGAGEKLFF
V: TRBV18
J: TRBJ1-4

CDR3: CASRAGGDYGYTF
V: TRBV28
J: TRBJ1-2

CDR3: CASSSGQENSPLHF
V: TRBV6-5
J: TRBJ1-6

CDR3: CASSPEAASAFF
V: TRBV11-2
J: TRBJ1-1

CDR3: CASSLVVGPSNYGYTF
V: TRBV13
J: TRBJ1-2

CDR3: CAWSGTGVYNSPLHF
V: TRBV30
J: TRBJ1-6

CDR3: CASSSTRGGTEAFF
V: TRBV7-9
J: TRBJ1-1

CDR3: CASSIAPPLAGNEQFF
V: TRBV19
J: TRBJ2-1

CDR3: CASSFRPRLNQPQHF
V: TRBV7-2
J: TRBJ1-5

CDR3: CASSPRGGSYEQYF
V: TRBV7-3
J: TRBJ2-7

CDR3: CASSPGQTNEKLFF
V: TRBV5-1
J: TRBJ1-4

CDR3: CASREGIGEQFF
V: TRBV6-5
J: TRBJ2-1

CDR3: CASSLMTSSPQEAQYF
V: TRBV6-4
J: TRBJ2-5

CDR3: CAWKGRGLSQPQHF
V: TRBV30
J: TRBJ1-5

CDR3: CAGSRGSQETQYF
V: TRBV11-1
J: TRBJ2-5

CDR3: CASSLASGGNTIYF
V: TRBV7-9
J: TRBJ1-3

CDR3: CASRTGTGAPWEKLFF
V: TRBV28
J: TRBJ1-4

CDR3: CASRKRTNEKLFF
V: TRBV19
J: TRBJ1-4

CDR3: CASRALQETQYF
V: TRBV6-6
J: TRBJ2-5

CDR3: CASGQGYGYTF
V: TRBV2
J: TRBJ1-2

CDR3: CSVVPGANTEAFF
V: TRBV29-1
J: TRBJ1-1

CDR3: CASSEGANGNTIYF
V: TRBV5-1
J: TRBJ1-3

CDR3: CASSNLVEPEAFF
V: TRBV7-6
J: TRBJ1-1

CDR3: CASSLVNKMNTEAFF
V: TRBV7-9
J: TRBJ1-1

CDR3: CASSVVGGDTEAFF
V: TRBV9
J: TRBJ1-1